This is a list of T cell receptor beta chains from one sample in a study of T cells in Graves' hyperthyroidism and ophthalmopathy. TCRdb used MiXCR to reprocess the multiplex PCR reads, holding one entry per CDR3 protein. Of hundreds of thousands of distinct CDR3 sequences detected, around 15% appear once; the ten largest clones hold approximately 35%. Material: blood. These receptor sequences come from a woman aged 40 to 50 with Graves' ophthalmopathy. Each CDR3 is given with its conserved first and last residue. D genes are given only for firm matches. The size of a clone is reported for some rows only, either as once, few or many, or as a class for expanded clones.

V gene	clone size	J gene	D gene	CDR3 protein	CDR3 DNA
TRBV6-1	many	TRBJ2-7	TRBD1	CASSYQETGSFEQYF	TGTGCCAGCAGTTATCAGGAGACAGGGAGTTTCGAGCAGTACTTC
TRBV18	.	TRBJ2-1	.	CASSPVQGYGGEQFF	TGTGCCAGCTCACCAGTACAGGGTTATGGCGGTGAGCAGTTCTTC
TRBV20-1	few	TRBJ1-1	.	CSATPVGEAFF	TGCAGTGCTACCCCTGTCGGTGAAGCTTTCTTT
TRBV19	many	TRBJ2-1	TRBD1	CASSTPGQGIYEQFF	TGTGCCAGTAGTACCCCGGGACAGGGGATTTATGAGCAGTTCTTC
TRBV5-4	.	TRBJ2-1	TRBD2	CASSFTSGRYNEQFF	TGTGCCAGCAGCTTTACTAGCGGGAGATACAATGAGCAGTTCTTC
TRBV6-5	many	TRBJ2-1	.	CASSYFLGPSLNEQFF	TGTGCCAGCAGTTACTTTTTGGGCCCTAGCCTGAATGAGCAGTTCTTC
TRBV6-1	many	TRBJ1-5	.	CASSAGVGKVQHF	TGTGCCAGCAGCGCTGGGGTTGGTAAGGTCCAGCATTTT
TRBV5-6	few	TRBJ1-5	.	CASSLFAASPGPQHF	TGTGCCAGCAGCTTGTTCGCTGCCAGTCCGGGGCCCCAGCATTTT
TRBV7-9	few	TRBJ2-2	TRBD1	CASSLPGQGLGGELFF	TGTGCCAGCAGCCTACCGGGACAGGGTCTTGGCGGGGAGCTGTTTTTT
TRBV28	many	TRBJ1-3	.	CASSLQRAGDTIYF	TGTGCCAGCAGTTTACAAAGGGCCGGGGACACCATATATTTT
TRBV2	many	TRBJ2-2	TRBD1	CASSDLIGGLNTGELFF	TGTGCCAGCAGCGATCTGATAGGGGGCCTTAACACCGGGGAGCTGTTTTTT
TRBV7-6	many	TRBJ2-5	.	CASSLARAEETQYF	TGTGCCAGCAGCTTAGCGCGTGCGGAAGAGACCCAGTACTTC
TRBV12-3/TRBV12-4	many	TRBJ2-1	TRBD2	CASSRTSVEQFF	TGTGCCAGCAGTCGGACTAGCGTTGAGCAGTTCTTC
TRBV5-1	few	TRBJ2-7	.	CASSLQAGLAYEQYF	TGCGCCAGCAGCCTCCAGGCAGGTTTGGCCTACGAGCAGTACTTC
TRBV6-1	many	TRBJ1-2	TRBD1	CASGDRSYYGYTF	TGTGCCAGCGGGGACAGGAGTTACTATGGCTACACCTTC
TRBV7-9	many	TRBJ2-7	.	CASSRLEPYEQYF	TGTGCCAGCAGCCGGCTAGAGCCCTACGAGCAGTACTTC
TRBV20-1	few	TRBJ2-7	.	CSARPDGRPYEQYF	TGCAGTGCTAGACCCGACGGGAGACCCTACGAGCAGTACTTC
TRBV5-5	few	TRBJ1-5	.	CASSLVAAGGNQPQHF	TGTGCCAGCAGCTTGGTGGCAGCGGGGGGCAATCAGCCCCAGCATTTT
TRBV11-2	.	TRBJ2-2	.	CASTPGRANTGELFF	TGTGCCAGCACCCCGGGTCGGGCAAACACCGGGGAGCTGTTTTTT
TRBV20-1	.	TRBJ1-6	.	CSARDYSRLSPLHF	TGCAGTGCTAGAGATTACAGTCGTTTATCACCCCTCCACTTT
TRBV20-1	many	TRBJ2-1	.	CSASQGPSVNNEQFF	TGCAGTGCTAGCCAGGGGCCTTCCGTCAACAATGAGCAGTTCTTC
TRBV5-1	many	TRBJ1-1	.	CASSLVGSENTEAFF	TGCGCCAGCAGCTTGGTTGGGTCGGAGAACACTGAAGCTTTCTTT
TRBV2	many	TRBJ2-2	.	CASSEAGSTGELFF	TGTGCCAGCAGTGAAGCAGGGAGCACCGGGGAGCTGTTTTTT
TRBV11-2	many	TRBJ2-1	TRBD2	CASSPRTSGRHEQFF	TGTGCCAGCAGCCCCCGGACTAGCGGGAGACATGAGCAGTTCTTC
TRBV6-4	.	TRBJ2-2	.	CASRQGRVTGELFF	TGTGCCAGCCGACAGGGGAGGGTCACCGGGGAGCTGTTTTTT
TRBV6-1	many	TRBJ1-1	.	CASRGTALPGAFF	TGTGCCAGCAGGGGAACGGCCTTGCCGGGAGCTTTCTTT
TRBV20-1	.	TRBJ2-1	TRBD2	CSARGSASGNNEQFF	TGCAGTGCTAGAGGTTCGGCTAGCGGTAACAATGAGCAGTTCTTC
TRBV11-3	many	TRBJ2-1	TRBD2	CASSFSGSGSGNEQFF	TGTGCCAGCAGCTTTAGTGGTAGCGGGAGTGGCAATGAGCAGTTCTTC
TRBV19	.	TRBJ2-1	TRBD2	CASSIRLAGGQFF	TGTGCCAGTAGTATACGGCTAGCGGGAGGGCAGTTCTTC
TRBV29-1	many	TRBJ2-7	.	CSVEAQGPEQYF	TGCAGCGTTGAAGCGCAGGGGCCCGAGCAGTACTTC
TRBV6-5	once	TRBJ2-7	.	CASSYRGSPGHYEQYF	TGTGCCAGCAGTTACAGGGGCTCCCCCGGACATTACGAGCAGTACTTC
TRBV3-1	.	TRBJ2-2	.	CASSQANRADGELFF	TGTGCCAGCAGCCAAGCTAACAGGGCGGACGGGGAGCTGTTTTTT
TRBV5-6	.	TRBJ2-7	TRBD2	CASSSDFSGETPYEQYF	TGTGCCAGCAGCTCCGATTTTAGCGGGGAAACCCCCTACGAGCAGTACTTC
TRBV7-9	many	TRBJ1-1	TRBD1	CASSLVDRVRNTEAFF	TGTGCCAGCAGCTTAGTGGACAGGGTTCGTAACACTGAAGCTTTCTTT
TRBV20-1	.	TRBJ2-1	TRBD1	CSAMDRGSNADEQFF	TGCAGTGCTATGGACAGGGGTAGTAATGCGGATGAGCAGTTCTTC
TRBV20-1	many	TRBJ1-5	.	CSARFNNQPQHF	TGCAGTGCTAGATTTAACAATCAGCCCCAGCATTTT
TRBV20-1	many	TRBJ2-1	TRBD1	CSARDRTGYDNEQFF	TGCAGTGCTAGAGATCGGACAGGGTACGACAATGAGCAGTTCTTC
TRBV5-5	.	TRBJ2-7	TRBD1	CASSLAGQGVGEQYF	TGTGCCAGCAGCTTGGCGGGACAGGGGGTGGGCGAGCAGTACTTC
TRBV19	few	TRBJ1-2	.	CASSTFQGTNYGYTF	TGTGCCAGTAGTACGTTCCAGGGCACTAACTATGGCTACACCTTC
TRBV3-1	many	TRBJ1-2	.	CASSQGTYGYTF	TGTGCCAGCAGCCAAGGGACATATGGCTACACCTTC
TRBV4-2	.	TRBJ2-7	TRBD2	CASSQTAGLADTYEQYF	TGTGCCAGCAGCCAAACCGCCGGACTAGCGGATACCTACGAGCAGTACTTC
TRBV18	.	TRBJ1-2	.	CASSPPGTYGYTF	TGTGCCAGCTCACCACCGGGAACCTATGGCTACACCTTC
TRBV7-2	many	TRBJ1-4	TRBD1	CASRTGVGATNEKLFF	TGTGCCAGCAGAACAGGGGTAGGGGCAACTAATGAAAAACTGTTTTTT
TRBV20-1	many	TRBJ1-2	.	CSARSGDYGYTF	TGCAGTGCTAGGTCAGGGGACTATGGCTACACCTTC
TRBV5-1	.	TRBJ1-1	.	CASSLEGRPTEAFF	TGCGCCAGCAGCTTGGAGGGACGGCCCACTGAAGCTTTCTTT
TRBV5-1	few	TRBJ2-2	.	CASSPPITGELFF	TGCGCCAGCAGCCCCCCGATAACCGGGGAGCTGTTTTTT
TRBV10-2	.	TRBJ2-3	TRBD2	CASLGLAGGPFTATQYF	TGCGCCAGCTTAGGACTAGCGGGAGGGCCTTTCACAGCTACGCAGTATTTT
TRBV6-5	many	TRBJ2-2	TRBD1	CASSYSETGAGELFF	TGTGCCAGCAGTTACTCGGAGACAGGGGCTGGGGAGCTGTTTTTT
TRBV6-1	many	TRBJ2-1	.	CASSNPGRGSFNEQFF	TGTGCCAGCAGTAACCCCGGGCGGGGTTCGTTCAATGAGCAGTTCTTC
TRBV20-1	few	TRBJ2-5	TRBD1	CSATQQGFLYF	TGCAGTGCTACTCAACAGGGGTTCCTCTACTTC
TRBV5-5	few	TRBJ1-6	.	CASSPSVTGAGSPLHF	TGTGCCAGCAGCCCGAGCGTAACGGGGGCCGGTTCACCCCTCCACTTT
TRBV28	many	TRBJ2-7	TRBD2	CASRLLGTSKRAEREQYF	TGTGCCAGCAGATTACTCGGGACTAGCAAGAGGGCGGAGAGGGAGCAGTACTTC
TRBV28	many	TRBJ1-2	.	CASSLAANYGYTF	TGTGCCAGCAGTTTAGCCGCTAACTATGGCTACACCTTC
TRBV12-3/TRBV12-4	many	TRBJ2-2	.	CASLGLGGELFF	TGTGCCAGCCTAGGGTTAGGTGGGGAGCTGTTTTTT
TRBV19	.	TRBJ1-5	.	CASNQEVVNIQPQHF	TGTGCCAGTAATCAGGAGGTTGTAAACATTCAGCCCCAGCATTTT
TRBV7-9	many	TRBJ1-1	.	CASSSWGMRGDTEAFF	TGTGCCAGCAGCTCATGGGGGATGCGGGGGGACACTGAAGCTTTCTTT
TRBV11-2	many	TRBJ2-5	.	CASRYRAGETQYF	TGTGCCAGCAGGTATAGGGCGGGAGAGACCCAGTACTTC
TRBV28	many	TRBJ2-7	TRBD1	CASTSRGREQYF	TGTGCCAGCACATCCAGGGGGCGTGAGCAGTACTTC
TRBV6-1	many	TRBJ2-1	TRBD2	CASSINTSGGRSSYNEQFF	TGTGCCAGCAGTATAAATACTAGCGGGGGGCGAAGCTCCTACAATGAGCAGTTCTTC
TRBV24-1	many	TRBJ2-1	TRBD1	CATRSTQGARRNEQFF	TGTGCCACCAGGTCTACCCAGGGGGCTCGCCGGAATGAGCAGTTCTTC